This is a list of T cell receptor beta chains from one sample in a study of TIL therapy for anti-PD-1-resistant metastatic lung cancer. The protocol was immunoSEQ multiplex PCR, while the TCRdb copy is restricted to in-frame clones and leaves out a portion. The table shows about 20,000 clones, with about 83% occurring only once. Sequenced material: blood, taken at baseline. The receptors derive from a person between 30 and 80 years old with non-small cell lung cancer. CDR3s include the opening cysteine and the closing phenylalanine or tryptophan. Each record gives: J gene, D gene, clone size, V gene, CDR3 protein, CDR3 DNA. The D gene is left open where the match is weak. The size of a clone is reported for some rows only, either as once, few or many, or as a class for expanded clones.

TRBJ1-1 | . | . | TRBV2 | CASCQTGTGPEAFF | TGTGCCAGCTGCCAAACCGGGACGGGCCCTGAAGCTTTCTTT
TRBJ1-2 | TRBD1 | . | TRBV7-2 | CASSPMGAGGFVGYTF | TGTGCCAGCAGCCCCATGGGAGCAGGGGGCTTTGTTGGCTACACCTTC
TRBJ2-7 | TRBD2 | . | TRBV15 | CATSRERASGSYEQYF | TGTGCCACCAGCAGAGAAAGGGCTAGCGGATCCTACGAGCAGTACTTC
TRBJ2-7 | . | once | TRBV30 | CAWSALPGAYEQYF | TGTGCCTGGAGTGCCCTCCCGGGGGCCTACGAGCAGTACTTC
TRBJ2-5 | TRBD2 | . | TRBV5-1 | CASSLALAGVAGETQYF | TGCGCCAGCAGCTTAGCCCTAGCGGGGGTCGCCGGGGAGACCCAGTACTTC
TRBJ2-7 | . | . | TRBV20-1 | CSARGFHEQYF | TGCAGTGCTAGGGGATTCCACGAGCAGTACTTC
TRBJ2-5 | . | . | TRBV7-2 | CASSPWGGGETQYF | TGTGCCAGCAGCCCGTGGGGGGGCGGAGAGACCCAGTACTTC
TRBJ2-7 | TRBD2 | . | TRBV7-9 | CASSPAGLAGGYGSYEQYF | TGTGCCAGCAGCCCCGCCGGACTAGCGGGGGGATACGGATCCTACGAGCAGTACTTC
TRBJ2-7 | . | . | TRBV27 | CASGARRAYEQYF | TGTGCCAGCGGGGCAAGGAGGGCCTACGAGCAGTACTTC
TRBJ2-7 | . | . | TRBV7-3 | CASSLSGPYSYEQYF | TGTGCCAGCAGCTTATCAGGGCCATACTCCTACGAGCAGTACTTC
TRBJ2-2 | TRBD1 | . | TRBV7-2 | CASSQYRGSDGELFF | TGTGCCAGCAGCCAATACAGGGGGTCGGACGGGGAGCTGTTTTTT
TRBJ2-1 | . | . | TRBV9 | CASGVSGGRSANEQFF | TGTGCCAGCGGAGTCAGTGGTGGGAGAAGCGCCAATGAGCAGTTCTTC
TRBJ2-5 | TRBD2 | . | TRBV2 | CASSRTGLAGETQYF | TGTGCCAGCAGCAGAACGGGACTAGCAGGAGAGACCCAGTACTTC
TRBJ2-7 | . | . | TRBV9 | CASSVAPDGPYEQYF | TGTGCCAGCAGCGTAGCCCCGGACGGGCCATACGAGCAGTACTTC
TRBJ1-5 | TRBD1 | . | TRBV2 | CASSDIGGAGNQPQHF | TGTGCCAGCAGTGATATAGGGGGCGCCGGCAATCAGCCCCAGCATTTT
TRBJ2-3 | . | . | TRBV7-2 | CASSPRDTQYF | TGTGCCAGCAGCCCCCGAGATACGCAGTATTTT
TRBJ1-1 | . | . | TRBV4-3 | CASSQLGNTEAFF | TGCGCCAGCAGCCAACTTGGGAACACTGAAGCTTTCTTT
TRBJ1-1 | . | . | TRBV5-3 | CARSLVGALNTEAFF | TGTGCCAGAAGCTTGGTTGGGGCTTTAAACACTGAAGCTTTCTTT
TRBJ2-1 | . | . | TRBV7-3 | CASSLTAYNEQFF | TGTGCCAGCAGCTTAACGGCCTACAATGAGCAGTTCTTC
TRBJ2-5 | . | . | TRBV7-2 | CASSWLQGETQYF | TGTGCCAGCAGCTGGTTGCAGGGAGAGACCCAGTACTTC
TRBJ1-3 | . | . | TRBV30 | CAWTKTGNTIYF | TGTGCCTGGACTAAAACGGGAAACACCATATATTTT
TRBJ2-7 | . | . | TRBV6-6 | CASSYSIKDGLEYF | TGCGCCAGCAGTTACTCGATTAAGGACGGGCTGGAGTACTTC
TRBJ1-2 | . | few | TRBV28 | CASSLTGPPYTF | TGTGCCAGCAGTTTAACGGGACCACCCTACACCTTC
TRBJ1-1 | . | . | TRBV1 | CTSSQDVNRGNTEAFF | TGCACCAGCAGCCAAGATGTGAACAGGGGAAACACTGAAGCTTTCTTT
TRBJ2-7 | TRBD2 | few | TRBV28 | CATAPAGFYEQYF | TGTGCCACCGCCCCAGCGGGGTTCTACGAGCAGTACTTC
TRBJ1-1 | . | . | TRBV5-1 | CASSLDHRNTEAFF | TGCGCCAGCAGCTTGGATCACAGGAACACTGAAGCTTTCTTT
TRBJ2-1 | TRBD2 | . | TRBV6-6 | CASSYSTSGIRHEQFF | TGTGCCAGCAGTTACTCGACTAGCGGGATTCGGCACGAGCAGTTCTTC
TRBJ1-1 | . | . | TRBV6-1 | CASYERTGNTEAFF | TGTGCCAGCTACGAAAGGACGGGAAACACTGAAGCTTTCTTT
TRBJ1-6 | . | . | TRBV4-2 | CASSQDRVGTGNSPLHF | TGTGCCAGCAGCCAAGATCGGGTCGGGACCGGGAATTCACCCCTCCACTTT
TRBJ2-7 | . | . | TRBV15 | CATSRVRVDSYEQYF | TGTGCCACCAGCAGAGTACGGGTGGACTCCTACGAGCAGTACTTC
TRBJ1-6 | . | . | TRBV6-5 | CASGRGGTRNSPLHF | TGTGCCAGCGGGCGGGGAGGGACCAGAAATTCACCCCTCCACTTT
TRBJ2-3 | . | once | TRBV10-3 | CAIRSRGGSSTDTQYF | TGTGCCATCAGGTCCAGGGGCGGCTCTAGCACAGATACGCAGTATTTT
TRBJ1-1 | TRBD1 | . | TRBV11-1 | CASSPGQGGNTEAFF | TGTGCCAGCAGCCCCGGACAGGGGGGGAACACTGAAGCTTTCTTT
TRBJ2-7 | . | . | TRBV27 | CASSLLGGTEQYF | TGTGCCAGCAGTTTATTGGGCGGAACCGAGCAGTACTTC
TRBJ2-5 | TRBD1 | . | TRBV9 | CASSEGQGTWTQYF | TGTGCCAGCAGCGAGGGACAGGGGACATGGACCCAGTACTTC
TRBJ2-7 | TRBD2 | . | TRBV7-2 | CASSLGTSGGSSYEQYF | TGTGCCAGCAGCTTAGGGACTAGCGGGGGCAGCTCCTACGAGCAGTACTTC